Each of the 12 T cell receptor beta chains below was sequenced from the same sample in a study of cytomegalovirus exposure and HLA in healthy donors. Primers for the PCR totalled 60 Vbeta and 13 Jbeta. The protocol was immunoSEQ multiplex PCR, while the TCRdb copy is restricted to in-frame clones and leaves out a portion. The table lists some 71,000 clones, 65% to 70% of them singletons. Sample: PBMCs. The receptors come from a middle-aged man in good health and CMV-seropositive.

The CDR3 loop reads CASSERDTEAFF. In nucleotides, the CDR3 is TGTGCCAGCAGTGAACGGGACACTGAAGCTTTCTTT. The V and J genes are TRBV28 and TRBJ1-1; D is unclear. Trimming pared 5 bases from V and 3 bases from J, leaving 7 bases between. Germline V lookup: CDR1 MDHEN, CDR2 SYDVKM. The CDR3 extends over 12 amino acids.

This clone was recorded a few times. The J gene is TRBJ2-2, the V gene TRBV6-5; 11 bases align to TRBD1. With V trimmed by 2 bases and J by 6 bases, 5 bases remained unmatched. The CDR3 has 16 amino acids. Germline lookup yields CDR1 MNHEY and CDR2 SVGAGI. The CDR3 region has the DNA TGTGCCAGCAGTTACGACTCGGGACAGGGGGCCGGGGAGCTGTTTTTT. Amino acid sequence: CASSYDSGQGAGELFF.

The chain is built from TRBV19 and TRBJ1-2; TRBD1 matches 9 bases. V lost 5 bases, J lost 8 bases, and 15 bases stayed unmatched. Germline CDR1 reads LNHDA; CDR2 reads SQIVND (reference sequence). This CDR3 spans 16 amino acids. The CDR3 sequence: CASSPSPGQGVEGYTF. The CDR3, as DNA: TGTGCCAGTAGTCCCAGCCCGGGACAGGGAGTTGAAGGCTACACCTTC.

The chain employs TRBV7-2 and TRBJ2-1, with D possibly TRBD1 on 5 matching bases. CDR1 is SGHTA and CDR2 is FQGNSA in the germline V gene. V dropped 2 bases and J dropped 10 bases, with 6 bases sitting between them. This CDR3 is built from 11 residues. The CDR3 nucleotides read TGTGCCAGCAGCTTATGGGGCGAGCAGTTCTTC. Its translation: CASSLWGEQFF.

The J gene is TRBJ1-6, the V gene TRBV5-8; a weak D match, TRBD1 (5 bases). CDR1 is SGHTS and CDR2 is YDEGEE in the germline V gene. The CDR3 is 14 amino acids. Trimming took 0 bases from V and 9 from J, leaving 10 bases between them. CDR3 DNA sequence: TGTGCCAGCAGCTTGGCAGGGTTGGTTTCACCCCTCCACTTT. Protein sequence: CASSLAGLVSPLHF.

The chain has TRBV5-6 and TRBJ1-2, with D unclear. With 0 bases removed from V and 6 bases from J, the gap between germline ends came to 15 bases. The CDR3 is made up of 15 amino acids. Germline loops: CDR1 SGHDT, CDR2 YYEEEE. This CDR3 reads CASSLGHRGSNGYTF. The CDR3 region has the DNA TGTGCCAGCAGCTTGGGGCACCGAGGGTCTAATGGCTACACCTTC.

This clone was observed many times. V and J are TRBV10-3 and TRBJ1-1, with 8 bases aligning to TRBD1. CDR1 is ENHRY and CDR2 is SYGVKD in the germline V gene. With V trimmed by 5 bases and J by 6 bases, 14 bases remained unmatched. The CDR3 is made up of 16 amino acids. CDR3 sequence: CAISPLQGQVTAEAFF. CDR3 DNA sequence: TGTGCCATCAGTCCCCTACAGGGACAGGTAACCGCTGAAGCTTTCTTT.

The rearrangement uses TRBV30 and TRBJ1-1; D possibly corresponds to TRBD1 (6 bases). Looked up from germline, CDR1 is GTSNPN and CDR2 is SVGIG (reference sequence). The length of the CDR3 is 14 residues. Trimming left V 3 bases short and J 5 bases short, with 16 bases between. The CDR3 DNA reads TGTGCCTGGAGGCGACCAGGGGCTCGGACTGAAGCTTTCTTT. Residues: CAWRRPGARTEAFF.

The CDR3 loop reads CASSQDFAGISHGYTF. DNA of the CDR3: TGCGCCAGCAGCCAAGATTTCGCAGGGATCAGCCATGGCTACACCTTC. This chain connects TRBV4-3 to TRBJ1-2; the D gene is possibly TRBD1 (5 bases). Per germline, CDR1 LGHNA and CDR2 YSLEER. The CDR3 consists of 16 residues. Trimming removed 0 bases from V and 6 bases from J, with 17 bases in between.

The V gene is TRBV2, the J gene TRBJ1-3, with D unclear. Trimming pared 3 bases from V and 4 bases from J, leaving 13 bases between. Germline V gene lookup returns CDR1 SNHLY and CDR2 FYNNEI. The CDR3 extends over 15 amino acids. CDR3 loop: CASSDIALVGNTIYF. The CDR3 coding sequence is TGTGCCAGCAGTGATATAGCCCTGGTCGGAAACACCATATATTTT.

This clone was seen only a few times. This chain joins TRBV7-6 and TRBJ1-4; D is undetermined. The CDR3 totals 15 residues. CDR1 is SGHVS, CDR2 FNYEAQ, per germline. V was clipped by 5 bases and J by 3 bases, with 13 bases between them. DNA of the CDR3: TGTGCCAGCAGCCTTTCTTACAGTCCTAATGAAAAACTGTTTTTT. Residues: CASSLSYSPNEKLFF. Complete variable domain (other parts from reference TRBV7-6 and TRBJ1-4): GAGVSQSPRYKVTKRGQDVALRCDPISGHVSLYWYRQALGQGPEFLTYFNYEAQQDKSGLPNDRFSAERPEGSISTLTIQRTEQRDSAMYRCASSLSYSPNEKLFFGSGTQLSVL.

This sequence joins TRBV5-4 and TRBJ2-7, with unresolved D. Germline CDR1 and CDR2: SGHNT and YYREEE (reference sequence). V shed 0 bases and J shed 2 bases, with 12 bases lying between them. The CDR3 sequence is 15 residues long. In DNA, the CDR3 is TGTGCCAGCAGCTTGGGCGGATCCCTACCCTACGAGCAGTACTTC. Its protein is CASSLGGSLPYEQYF.